The 18 T cell receptor beta chains below all came from one sample that was sequenced in a study of control samples from healthy donors and cancer patients. This table comes from immunoSEQ multiplex PCR, and its TCRdb copy is limited to in-frame clones, with some not included. The data contain 150,000 to 200,000 clones, roughly 91% of them singletons. Material: blood. These receptor sequences come from a woman aged 25 to 39 in good health.

V is TRBV7-8 and J is TRBJ2-5; a weak D match, TRBD1 (5 bases). The V end lost 6 bases, the J end lost 0 bases, and 14 bases lay between the germline ends. Looked up from germline, CDR1 is SGHVS and CDR2 is FQNEAQ. This CDR3 comprises 15 residues. This chain's CDR3 is CASRPRTTYQETQYF. The CDR3 DNA reads as TGTGCCAGCAGGCCGCGGACAACCTACCAAGAGACCCAGTACTTC.

This clone was counted a single time. The chain recombines TRBV7-8 with TRBJ2-7; D is perhaps TRBD1 (6 bases). The CDR3 runs 15 residues. V shed 2 bases and J shed 1 base, with 12 bases lying between them. From germline, CDR1 is SGHVS and CDR2 FQNEAQ. The CDR3 here is CASSLIQGGSYEQYF. Written as DNA, the CDR3 is TGTGCCAGCAGCTTAATACAGGGCGGTTCCTACGAGCAGTACTTC.

With respect to this clone: This same CDR3 is encoded by further DNA sequences in the sample. V is TRBV6-2 or TRBV6-3 and J is TRBJ2-5; D ambiguous. CDR1 and CDR2 (germline): MNHEY, SVGEGT. Trimming pared 0 bases from V and 5 bases from J, leaving 1 base between. CDR3 length: 11 residues. The chain's CDR3 is CASSYSETQYF. The CDR3 nucleotides are TGTGCCAGCAGTTACTCGGAGACCCAGTACTTC.

This clone occurred many times. The genes are TRBV6-4 and TRBJ1-1; D gene uncertain. V was pared by 3 bases and J by 2 bases, with 10 bases between. Germline V gives CDR1 MRHNA, CDR2 SNTAGT. The CDR3 extends over 14 amino acids. This CDR3 reads CASSETPDNTEAFF. In nucleotides, the CDR3 is TGTGCCAGCAGTGAGACACCGGACAACACTGAAGCTTTCTTT.

The CDR3 here is CASSLEVRNNSPLHF. The CDR3 DNA sequence: TGCGCCAGCAGCTTGGAGGTCAGAAATAATTCACCCCTCCACTTT. The chain uses TRBV5-1 and TRBJ1-6; D is ambiguous. Per germline, CDR1 SGHRS and CDR2 YFSETQ. V lost 0 bases, J lost 5 bases, and 9 bases lay in between. The CDR3 is 15 amino acids.

In DNA, the CDR3 is TGTGCCAGCAGCGTAGGGGGAGGTTTGAACACTGAAGCTTTCTTT. It encodes CASSVGGGLNTEAFF. V gene TRBV9 combines with J gene TRBJ1-1, with D uncertain. The CDR3 runs 15 residues. Germline V gene sequence: CDR1 SGDLS, CDR2 YYNGEE. Deletions cut 0 bases from V and 0 bases from J, with 9 bases between.

This chain uses TRBV19 with TRBJ1-1, with D unclear. In germline, CDR1 is LNHDA, CDR2 SQIVND (reference sequence). Trimming removed 1 base from V and 3 bases from J, with 9 bases in between. CDR3 length: 14 residues. DNA of the CDR3: TGTGCCAGTAGTATAGTGGGAGGAGACACTGAAGCTTTCTTT. Translating it yields CASSIVGGDTEAFF.

A word on this clone: The sample contains more than one DNA sequence encoding this CDR3. The gene calls are TRBV18 and TRBJ2-7; 7 bases map to TRBD1. With 2 bases clipped from V and 3 bases from J, the junction kept 4 bases outside the gene matches. Germline CDR1 KGHSH, CDR2 LQKENI. This CDR3 is 14 amino acids long. The DNA for the CDR3 is TGTGCCAGCTCACCATCCCGGGACAGCTACGAGCAGTACTTC. Encoded protein: CASSPSRDSYEQYF.

The J gene is TRBJ2-1, the V gene TRBV19; D possibly corresponds to TRBD2 (6 bases). The CDR3 spans 15 residues. Trimming left V 5 bases short and J 0 bases short, with 11 bases between. Germline-derived CDR1 and CDR2 are LNHDA and SQIVND (reference sequence). Here the CDR3 DNA reads TGTGCCAGTAGTGCATTAGCGGTCTCCTACAATGAGCAGTTCTTC. It specifies CASSALAVSYNEQFF.

The chain has TRBV19 and TRBJ1-5, with TRBD1 matching over 10 bases. The ends lost 5 bases at V and 5 bases at J; junction bases unmatched: 3. In germline, CDR1 is LNHDA, CDR2 SQIVND (reference sequence). The CDR3 loop spans 14 amino acids. CDR3 amino acids: CASSPGQGHQPQHF. CDR3 sequence (DNA): TGTGCCAGTAGTCCGGGACAGGGGCATCAGCCCCAGCATTTT.

The chain uses TRBV27 and TRBJ2-5; D remains unclear. The germline CDR1 and CDR2 sequences are MNHEY and SMNVEV (reference sequence). The CDR3 contains 14 residues. The V end was cut by 0 bases, the J end by 1 base, with 6 bases between. The CDR3 region has the DNA TGTGCCAGCAGTTTATCGCACTCCCAAGAGACCCAGTACTTC. Its protein is CASSLSHSQETQYF.

The chain combines TRBV11-3 with TRBJ2-2, with 9 bases matching TRBD1. The CDR3 is 17 amino acids. CDR1 is SGHNT, CDR2 YENEEA, per germline. V lost 0 bases to trimming and J lost 1 base; unmatched junction nucleotides: 3. The CDR3 sequence is CASSLDPGQGNTGELFF. In nucleotides, the CDR3 is TGTGCCAGCAGCTTAGATCCGGGACAGGGGAACACCGGGGAGCTGTTTTTT.

V is TRBV28 and J is TRBJ2-2; 15 bases line up with TRBD2. Germline trimming cut 5 bases from V and 7 bases from J; bases unmatched to any gene: 2. Looked up from germline, CDR1 is MDHEN and CDR2 is SYDVKM. This CDR3 is 15 amino acids long. CDR3 nucleotides: TGTGCCAGCAGTGGACTAGCGGGAGGGAGCGGGGAGCTGTTTTTT. Translation: CASSGLAGGSGELFF. Drawing the rest from reference TRBV28 and TRBJ2-2, the complete variable domain is DVKVTQSSRYLVKRTGEKVFLECVQDMDHENMFWYRQDPGLGLRLIYFSYDVKMKEKGDIPEGYSVSREKKERFSLILESASTNQTSMYLCASSGLAGGSGELFFGEGSRLTVL.

J is TRBJ2-5 and V is TRBV7-8; TRBD2 matches 8 bases. Trimming cost V 5 bases and J 4 bases; bases outside gene matches: 9. CDR3 length equals 15 residues. Germline CDR1 reads SGHVS; CDR2 reads FQNEAQ. Here the CDR3 DNA reads TGTGCCAGCAGCACTGGGACTAGTCATTCAGAGACCCAGTACTTC. Translation: CASSTGTSHSETQYF.

The CDR3 nucleotides are TGTGCCAGCAGCTTAGTGCTAGCGGCCTCCTACGAGCAGTACTTC. It specifies CASSLVLAASYEQYF. J is TRBJ2-7 and V is TRBV11-3; TRBD2 aligns across 7 bases. V gave up 1 base and J gave up 0 bases; unmatched junction bases: 3. The CDR3 contains 15 residues. Germline CDR1 SGHNT, CDR2 YENEEA.

The chain recombines TRBV27 with TRBJ2-3, with 8 bases identical to TRBD2. Germline V gene lookup returns CDR1 MNHEY and CDR2 SMNVEV (reference sequence). There are 16 residues in the CDR3. V shed 3 bases, J shed 2 bases, and the junction held 7 bases outside the gene matches. DNA of the CDR3: TGTGCCAGCAGTTTGTTGACTAGCGATTACACAGATACGCAGTATTTT. Encoded protein: CASSLLTSDYTDTQYF.

The V and J genes are TRBV7-9 and TRBJ2-1, with D maybe TRBD2 (5 bases). The CDR3 consists of 15 residues. The germline CDR1 and CDR2 sequences are SEHNR and FQNEAQ (reference sequence). V lost 1 base to trimming and J lost 0 bases, with 7 bases between them. The CDR3 nucleotides are TGTGCCAGCAGCTTAGTTAGCGACTCCTACAATGAGCAGTTCTTC. Protein: CASSLVSDSYNEQFF.

The rearrangement uses TRBV7-3 and TRBJ2-5; D is unresolved. The V end was cut by 2 bases, the J end by 5 bases, with 9 bases between. Germline loops: CDR1 SGHTA, CDR2 FQGTGA. This CDR3 is 13 amino acids long. As DNA, the CDR3 is TGTGCCAGCAGCTTATTAGGGTCGGAGACCCAGTACTTC. It is translated as CASSLLGSETQYF.